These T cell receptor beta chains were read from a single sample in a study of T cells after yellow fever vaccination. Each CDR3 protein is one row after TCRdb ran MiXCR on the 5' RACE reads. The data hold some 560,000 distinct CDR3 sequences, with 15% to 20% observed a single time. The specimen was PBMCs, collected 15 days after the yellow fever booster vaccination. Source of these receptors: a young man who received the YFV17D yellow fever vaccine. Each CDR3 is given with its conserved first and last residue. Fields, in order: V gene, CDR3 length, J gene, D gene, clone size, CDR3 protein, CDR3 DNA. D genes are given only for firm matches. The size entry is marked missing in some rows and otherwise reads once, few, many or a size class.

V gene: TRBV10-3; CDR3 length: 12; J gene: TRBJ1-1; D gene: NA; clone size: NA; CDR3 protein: CAISGIGTEAFF; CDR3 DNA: TGTGCCATCAGTGGGATCGGCACTGAAGCTTTCTTT
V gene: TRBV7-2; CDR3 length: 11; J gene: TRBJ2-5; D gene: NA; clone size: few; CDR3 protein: CASSAFETQYF; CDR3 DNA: TGTGCCAGCAGTGCTTTCGAGACCCAGTACTTC
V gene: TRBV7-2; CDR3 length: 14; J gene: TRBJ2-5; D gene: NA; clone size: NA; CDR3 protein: CASSYSQAAETQYF; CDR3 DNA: TGTGCCAGCAGCTATAGTCAGGCGGCGGAGACCCAGTACTTC
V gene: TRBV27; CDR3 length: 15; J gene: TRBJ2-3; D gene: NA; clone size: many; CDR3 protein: CASSLSGVGTDTQYF; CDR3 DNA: TGTGCCAGCAGTTTATCGGGGGTGGGCACAGATACGCAGTATTTT
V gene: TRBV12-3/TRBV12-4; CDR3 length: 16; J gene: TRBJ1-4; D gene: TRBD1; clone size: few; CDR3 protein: CASSPGDSPTNEKLFF; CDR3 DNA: TGTGCCAGCAGTCCGGGGGACAGCCCAACTAATGAAAAACTGTTTTTT
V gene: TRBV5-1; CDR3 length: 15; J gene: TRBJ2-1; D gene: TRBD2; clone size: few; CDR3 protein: CASSLGLAGEGEQFF; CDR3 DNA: TGCGCCAGCAGCTTGGGACTAGCGGGAGAGGGTGAGCAGTTCTTC
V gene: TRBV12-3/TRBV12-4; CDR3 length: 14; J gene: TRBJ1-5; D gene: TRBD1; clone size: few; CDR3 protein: CASTPQGGNQPQHF; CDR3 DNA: TGTGCCAGCACTCCCCAGGGGGGGAATCAGCCCCAGCATTTT
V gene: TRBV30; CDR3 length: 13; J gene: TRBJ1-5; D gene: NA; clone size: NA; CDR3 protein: CAWSVQGNQPQHF; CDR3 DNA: TGTGCCTGGAGTGTGCAGGGTAATCAGCCCCAGCATTTT
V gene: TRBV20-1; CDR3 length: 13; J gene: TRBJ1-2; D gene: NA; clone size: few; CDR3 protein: CSVEEGGVEGYTF; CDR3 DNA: TGCAGTGTAGAAGAAGGGGGGGTAGAAGGCTACACCTTC
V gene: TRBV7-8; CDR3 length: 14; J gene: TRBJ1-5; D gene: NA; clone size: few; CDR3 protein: CASSLRGINQPQHF; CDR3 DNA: TGTGCCAGCAGCCTGAGGGGGATCAATCAGCCCCAGCATTTT
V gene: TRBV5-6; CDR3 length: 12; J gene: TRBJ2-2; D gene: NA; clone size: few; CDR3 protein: CASSLWDGELFF; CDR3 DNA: TGTGCCAGCAGCTTGTGGGACGGGGAGCTGTTTTTT
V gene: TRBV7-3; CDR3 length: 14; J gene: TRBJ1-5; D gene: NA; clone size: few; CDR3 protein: CASSLTGGGEPQHF; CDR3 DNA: TGTGCCAGCAGCTTAACGGGGGGAGGGGAGCCCCAGCATTTT
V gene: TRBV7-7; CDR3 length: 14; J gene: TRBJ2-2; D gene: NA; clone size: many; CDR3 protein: CASSPLQNTGELFF; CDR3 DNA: TGTGCTAGCAGCCCCCTTCAGAACACCGGGGAGCTGTTTTTT
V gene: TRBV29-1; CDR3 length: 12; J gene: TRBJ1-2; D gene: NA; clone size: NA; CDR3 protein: CSVDGIHYGYTF; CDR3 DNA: TGCAGCGTTGATGGGATCCACTATGGCTACACCTTC
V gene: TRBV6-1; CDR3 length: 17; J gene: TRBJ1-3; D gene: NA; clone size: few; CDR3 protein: CASSGHLTGFSGNTIYF; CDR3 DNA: TGTGCCAGCAGCGGCCATCTTACAGGTTTCTCTGGAAACACCATATATTTT
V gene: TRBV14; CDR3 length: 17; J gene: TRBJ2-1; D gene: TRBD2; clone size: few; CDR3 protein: CASSQALAGGPGNEQFF; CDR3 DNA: TGTGCCAGCAGCCAAGCCCTAGCGGGAGGGCCAGGAAATGAGCAGTTCTTC
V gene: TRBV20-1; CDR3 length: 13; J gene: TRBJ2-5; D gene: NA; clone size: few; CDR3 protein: CSASTSRQETQYF; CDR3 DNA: TGCAGTGCTTCGACTAGTCGGCAAGAGACCCAGTACTTC
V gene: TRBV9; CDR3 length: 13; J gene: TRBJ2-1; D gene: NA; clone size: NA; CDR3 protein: CASGSDLYNEQFF; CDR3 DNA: TGTGCCAGCGGATCGGATCTCTACAATGAGCAGTTCTTC
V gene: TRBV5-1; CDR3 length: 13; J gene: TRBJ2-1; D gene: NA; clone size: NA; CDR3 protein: CASSGGELNEQFF; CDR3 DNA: TGCGCCAGCAGCGGAGGGGAGCTCAATGAGCAGTTCTTC
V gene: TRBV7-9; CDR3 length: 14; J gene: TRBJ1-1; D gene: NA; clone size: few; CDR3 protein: CASSHSGGNTEAFF; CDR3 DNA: TGTGCCAGCAGCCATTCGGGGGGAAACACTGAAGCTTTCTTT
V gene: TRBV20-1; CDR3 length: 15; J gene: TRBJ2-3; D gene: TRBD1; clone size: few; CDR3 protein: CSARATGGRTDTQYF; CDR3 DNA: TGCAGTGCTAGGGCGACAGGGGGCAGGACAGATACGCAGTATTTT
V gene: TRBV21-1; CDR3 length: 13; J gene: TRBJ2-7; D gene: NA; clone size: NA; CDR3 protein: CASSKGLFPEQYF; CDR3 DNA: TGTGCCAGCAGCAAAGGACTTTTTCCCGAGCAGTACTTC
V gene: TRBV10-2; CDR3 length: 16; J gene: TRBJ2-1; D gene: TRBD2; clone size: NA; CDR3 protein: CASSEVGTRLGNEQFF; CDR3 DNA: TGCGCCAGCAGTGAGGTTGGGACTAGATTAGGTAATGAGCAGTTCTTC
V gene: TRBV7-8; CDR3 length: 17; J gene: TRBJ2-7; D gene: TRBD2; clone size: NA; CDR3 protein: CASSLGWTSGFPYEQYF; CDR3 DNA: TGTGCCAGCAGCTTAGGGTGGACTAGCGGGTTTCCCTACGAGCAGTACTTC
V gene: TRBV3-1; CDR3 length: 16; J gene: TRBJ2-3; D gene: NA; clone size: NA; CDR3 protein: CASSQGWGLKKDTQYF; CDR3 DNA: TGTGCCAGCAGCCAAGGATGGGGGCTGAAAAAAGATACGCAGTATTTT
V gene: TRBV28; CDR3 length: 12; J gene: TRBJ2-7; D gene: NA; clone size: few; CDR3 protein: CASSTVSYEQYF; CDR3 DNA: TGTGCCAGCAGTACAGTATCCTACGAGCAGTACTTC
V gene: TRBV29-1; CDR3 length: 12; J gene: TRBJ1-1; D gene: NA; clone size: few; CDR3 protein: CSGGEAGTEAFF; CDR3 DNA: TGCAGCGGGGGCGAGGCGGGCACTGAAGCTTTCTTT
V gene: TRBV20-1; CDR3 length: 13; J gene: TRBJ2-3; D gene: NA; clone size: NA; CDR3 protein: CSARPRGTDTQYF; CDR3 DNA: TGCAGTGCTCGGCCCAGAGGCACAGATACGCAGTATTTT
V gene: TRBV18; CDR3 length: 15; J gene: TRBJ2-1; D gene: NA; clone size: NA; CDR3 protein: CASSSRGPPNNEQFF; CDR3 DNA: TGTGCCAGCTCATCCCGGGGCCCTCCCAACAATGAGCAGTTCTTC
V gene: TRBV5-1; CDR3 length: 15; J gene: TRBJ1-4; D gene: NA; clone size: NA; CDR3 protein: CASSLARRVDEKLFF; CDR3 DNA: TGCGCCAGCAGCTTGGCCAGACGGGTTGATGAAAAACTGTTTTTT
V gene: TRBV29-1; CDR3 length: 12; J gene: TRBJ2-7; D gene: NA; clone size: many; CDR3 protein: CSARTMAYEQYF; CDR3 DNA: TGCAGCGCTAGGACTATGGCCTACGAGCAGTACTTC
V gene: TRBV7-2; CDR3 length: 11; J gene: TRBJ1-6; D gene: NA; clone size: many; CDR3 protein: CASSGGHKFYF; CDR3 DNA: TGTGCCAGCAGTGGGGGACATAAGTTCTACTTT
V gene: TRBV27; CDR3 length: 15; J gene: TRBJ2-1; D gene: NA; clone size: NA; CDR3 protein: CASSHDRNSYNEQFF; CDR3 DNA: TGTGCCAGCAGTCACGACAGAAACTCCTACAATGAGCAGTTCTTC
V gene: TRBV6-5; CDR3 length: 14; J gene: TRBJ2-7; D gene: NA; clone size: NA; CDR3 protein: CASSTSSGSNEQYF; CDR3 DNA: NA
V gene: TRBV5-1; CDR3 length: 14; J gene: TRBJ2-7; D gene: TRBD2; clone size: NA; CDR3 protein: CASSLLTAGNEQYF; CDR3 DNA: TGCGCCAGCAGCCTCCTCACAGCGGGGAACGAGCAGTACTTC
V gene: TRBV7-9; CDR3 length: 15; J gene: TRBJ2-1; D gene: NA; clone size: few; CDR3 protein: CASSPLGSGYNEQFF; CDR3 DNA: TGTGCCAGCAGCCCCCTGGGTAGCGGTTACAATGAGCAGTTCTTC
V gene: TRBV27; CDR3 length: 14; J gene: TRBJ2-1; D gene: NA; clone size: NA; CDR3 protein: CASSLSREFDEQFF; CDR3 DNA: TGTGCCAGCAGTTTAAGCAGGGAGTTCGATGAGCAGTTCTTC
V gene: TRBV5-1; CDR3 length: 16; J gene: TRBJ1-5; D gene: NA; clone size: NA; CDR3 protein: CASSRDGRGGNQPQHF; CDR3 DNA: TGCGCCAGCAGCCGCGATGGGCGGGGTGGCAATCAGCCCCAGCATTTT
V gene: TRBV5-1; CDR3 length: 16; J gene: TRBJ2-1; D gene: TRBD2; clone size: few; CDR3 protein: CASSLDASGGYNEQFF; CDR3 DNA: TGCGCCAGCAGCTTGGATGCTAGCGGGGGGTACAATGAGCAGTTCTTC
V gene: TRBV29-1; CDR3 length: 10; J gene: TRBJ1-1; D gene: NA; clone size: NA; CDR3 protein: CSVTNTEAFF; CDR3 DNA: TGCAGCGTTACCAACACTGAAGCTTTCTTT
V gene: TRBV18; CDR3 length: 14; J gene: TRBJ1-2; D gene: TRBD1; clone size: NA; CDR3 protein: CASSEPDREYGYTF; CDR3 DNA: TGTGCCAGCTCAGAACCGGACAGGGAATATGGCTACACCTTC
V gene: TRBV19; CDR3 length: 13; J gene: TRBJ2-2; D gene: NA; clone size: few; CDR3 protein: CASLETNTGELFF; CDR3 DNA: TGTGCCAGTTTAGAGACTAACACCGGGGAGCTGTTTTTT
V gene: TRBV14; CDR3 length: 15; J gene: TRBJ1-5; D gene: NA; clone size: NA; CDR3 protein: CASSPGGSIGQPQHF; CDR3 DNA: TGTGCCAGCAGCCCGGGGGGGTCAATTGGGCAGCCCCAGCATTTT
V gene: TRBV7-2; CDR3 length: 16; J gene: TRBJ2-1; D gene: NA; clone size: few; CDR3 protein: CASSLGGGANLNEQFF; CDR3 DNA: TGTGCCAGCAGCTTGGGAGGGGGGGCCAACTTAAATGAGCAGTTCTTC
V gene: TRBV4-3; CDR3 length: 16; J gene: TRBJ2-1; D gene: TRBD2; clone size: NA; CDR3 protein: CASSEGLAATVYEQFF; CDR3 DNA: TGCGCCAGCAGCGAAGGACTAGCGGCTACCGTTTATGAGCAGTTCTTC